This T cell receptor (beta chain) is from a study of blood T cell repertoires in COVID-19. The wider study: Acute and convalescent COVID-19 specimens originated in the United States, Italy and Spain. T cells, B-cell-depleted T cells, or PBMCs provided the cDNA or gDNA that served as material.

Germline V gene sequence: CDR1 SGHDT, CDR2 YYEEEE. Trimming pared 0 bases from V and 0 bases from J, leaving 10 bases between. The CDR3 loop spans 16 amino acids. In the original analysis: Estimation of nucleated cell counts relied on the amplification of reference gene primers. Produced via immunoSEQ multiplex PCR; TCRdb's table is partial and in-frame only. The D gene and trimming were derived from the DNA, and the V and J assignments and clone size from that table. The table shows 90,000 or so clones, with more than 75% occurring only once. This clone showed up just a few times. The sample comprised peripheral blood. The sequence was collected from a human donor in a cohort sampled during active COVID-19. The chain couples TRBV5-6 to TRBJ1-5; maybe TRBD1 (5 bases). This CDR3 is CASSLAGGISNQPQHF. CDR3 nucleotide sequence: TGTGCCAGCAGCTTGGCTGGGGGGATTAGCAATCAGCCCCAGCATTTT.